A single sample is the source of the 5 T cell receptor beta chains below, sequenced in a study of response to subunit inactivated influenza vaccine. MiXCR, applied by TCRdb to the RT-PCR reads, yields one record per CDR3 protein. The sample includes 500,000 to 600,000 distinct CDR3 sequences, about 17% of them seen just once. Sequences were derived from CD4+ T cells sorted from PBMCs, sampled roughly 24 months after vaccination. These receptors were collected from a man between 50 and 75 years old who received an inactivated influenza vaccine.

This clonotype has ten or more counts. The chain is built from TRBV10-3 and TRBJ2-1, with TRBD2 matching over 9 bases. CDR3 length: 14 residues. V lost 6 bases to trimming and J lost 6 bases; unmatched junction nucleotides: 6. Per germline, CDR1 ENHRY and CDR2 SYGVKD. For the CDR3, the DNA is TGTGCCATCAGCCGGCTAGCGGGGAGCAATGAGCAGTTCTTC. It is translated as CAISRLAGSNEQFF.

This clonotype was recorded at least ten times. The V and J genes are TRBV7-2 and TRBJ2-1; D remains unclear. Trimming took 5 bases from V and 7 from J, leaving 21 bases between them. Germline V gene lookup returns CDR1 SGHTA and CDR2 FQGNSA. This CDR3 comprises 16 residues. CDR3 region: CASSPHGGLLRNEQFF. CDR3 bases: TGTGCCAGCAGCCCCCATGGCGGCCTACTGAGGAATGAGCAGTTCTTC.

The chain joins TRBV7-2 to TRBJ2-2; 10 bases agree with TRBD2. This CDR3 comprises 15 residues. Germline CDR1 is SGHTA and CDR2 is FQGNSA. V shed 3 bases and J 7 bases; nucleotides not matched to a gene: 5. CDR3 nucleotide sequence: TGTGCCAGCAGCTTCGGACTAGCGGAGGTCGGGGAGCTGTTTTTT. Translating gives CASSFGLAEVGELFF.

This clonotype has only a few counts. This sequence joins TRBV15 and TRBJ1-1; 10 nucleotides line up with TRBD1. CDR1 LNHNV and CDR2 YYDKDF come from the germline V gene (reference sequence). The CDR3 has 17 residues. V gave up 0 bases and J gave up 2 bases; unmatched junction bases: 6. The CDR3 reads CATSRDAGTGVNTEAFF. The CDR3 DNA sequence: TGTGCCACCAGCAGAGACGCCGGGACAGGGGTAAACACTGAAGCTTTCTTT.

This clonotype has more than one count but fewer than ten. This chain links TRBV24-1 with TRBJ2-7, with D perhaps matching TRBD1 or TRBD2 (5 bases each). The CDR3 consists of 16 residues. CDR1 KGHDR and CDR2 SFDVKD come from the germline V gene. The V end was cut by 4 bases, the J end by 3 bases, with 18 bases between. CDR3 coding DNA: TGTGCCACCAGTGAATCCGGGACGGGGAATTACTACGAGCAGTACTTC. This sequence encodes CATSESGTGNYYEQYF.